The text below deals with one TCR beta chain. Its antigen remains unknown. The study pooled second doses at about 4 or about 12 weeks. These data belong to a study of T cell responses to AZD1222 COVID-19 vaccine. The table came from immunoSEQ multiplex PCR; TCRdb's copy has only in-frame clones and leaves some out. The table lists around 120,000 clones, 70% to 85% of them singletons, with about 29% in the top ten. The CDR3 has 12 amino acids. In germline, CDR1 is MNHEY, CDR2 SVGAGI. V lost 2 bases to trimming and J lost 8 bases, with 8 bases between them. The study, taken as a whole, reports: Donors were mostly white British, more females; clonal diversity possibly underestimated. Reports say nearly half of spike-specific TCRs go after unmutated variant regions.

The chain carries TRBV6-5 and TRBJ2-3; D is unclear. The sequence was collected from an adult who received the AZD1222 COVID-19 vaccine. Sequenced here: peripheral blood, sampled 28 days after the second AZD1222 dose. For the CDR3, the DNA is TGTGCCAGCAGTTACATGAAGGGTACGCAGTATTTT. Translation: CASSYMKGTQYF.